This entry concerns a single T cell receptor (beta chain). What it recognizes is unknown. The V segment lost 5 bases and the J segment 1 base; nucleotides outside the gene matches: 4. The CDR3 runs to 14 residues. Germline V CDR1 and CDR2: SGHTA, FQGNSA. Profiled with immunoSEQ multiplex PCR; TCRdb holds only in-frame clones, not every one. The data contain approximately 110,000 clones, 92% of them singletons. This specimen comes from a study of T cell responses to AZD1222 COVID-19 vaccine. The overall study: Whether given at about 4 or about 12 weeks, second doses were pooled. Findings and limits, study-wide: Within unmutated variant regions lay the reported targets of nearly half of spike-specific TCRs. The donor cohort was predominantly white British with a female majority, and clonal diversity may have been underestimated.

This chain connects TRBV7-2 to TRBJ1-1, with 7 bases aligning to TRBD1. The sample consisted of peripheral blood, taken on day 0 of AZD1222 vaccination. This receptor was taken from an adult in good health. The CDR3 bases are TGTGCCAGCAGCATTAGACAGGGGAACACTGAAGCTTTCTTT. It encodes CASSIRQGNTEAFF.